This entry lists 21 T cell receptor beta chains sequenced from one sample in a study of tumor-infiltrating lymphocytes in primary liver carcinoma. Investigators took RNA and DNA out together from 20-30 mg of unsorted bulk tissue. The investigators made TCR beta cDNA from 500 ng total RNA, using a constant-region primer. A slightly modified ARM-PCR protocol with three nested multiplex PCR rounds produced these TCR beta libraries. Forward primers for TRBV1-TRBV30 and a C-beta reverse primer served the first two PCR rounds, at around 9 cycles each. TCRdb reanalysed the multiplex PCR reads using MiXCR and keeps one entry per CDR3 protein. This sample has roughly 120,000 distinct CDR3 sequences, with around 70% found just once. The sample consisted of tumor-adjacent normal liver tissue. These TCRs come from a woman aged 55-75 years with primary liver carcinoma and hepatitis B virus infection.

Written as DNA, the CDR3 is TGCAGTGTCGGAAGTAGGGGGCGATACTATACCTACACCTTC. This encodes CSVGSRGRYYTYTF. The chain employs TRBV29-1 and TRBJ1-2; 7 bases agree with TRBD1. Germline lookup yields CDR1 SQVTM and CDR2 ANQGSEA. This CDR3 has 14 residues.

The chain joins TRBV7-9 to TRBJ2-5; no clear D gene. V was cut by 7 bases and J by 2 bases, with 17 bases left in between. Germline CDR1 SEHNR, CDR2 FQNEAQ (reference sequence). The CDR3 has 15 amino acids. The CDR3 region has the DNA TGTGCCAGCATCTCCCAACTCGTGGGTCAAGAGACCCAGTACTTC. It yields the protein CASISQLVGQETQYF. Looking up the rest from reference TRBV7-9 and TRBJ2-5 gives the full variable domain: DTGVSQNPRHKITKRGQNVTFRCDPISEHNRLYWYRQTLGQGPEFLTYFQNEAQLEKSRLLSDRFSAERPKGSFSTLEIQRTEQGDSAMYLCASISQLVGQETQYFGPGTRLLVL.

For this clonotype: A read error may produce the germline difference seen at one junction end. This chain uses TRBV24-1 with TRBJ2-2; D perhaps matches TRBD2 (6 bases). CDR1 is KGHDR, CDR2 SFDVKD, per germline. The CDR3 has 14 residues. Here the CDR3 reads CATSDLNSDRELVF. Here the CDR3 DNA reads TGTGCCACCAGTGATCTAAACAGTGATCGGGAGCTGGTTTTT.

This clonotype was counted once. Because it lacks the conserved phenylalanine or tryptophan at the end, this CDR3 is likely a read error. The chain carries TRBV6-2 or TRBV6-3 and TRBJ2-3; D remains ambiguous. The CDR3 consists of 15 residues. Germline lookup yields CDR1 MNHEY and CDR2 SVGEGT. The CDR3 sequence is CASSSFDKSTDMQYY. The CDR3 region has the DNA TGTGCCAGCAGCTCCTTCGACAAGAGTACAGATATGCAGTATTAT.

Notes on this clonotype: Its ends do not fully match the called genes, so a read error is possible. The chain is built from TRBV4-1 and TRBJ1-3; D is unclear. The CDR3 totals 16 residues. CDR1 and CDR2 (germline): MGHRA, YSYEKL. CDR3 bases: TGCGCCAGTAGCCCCGTGCACAGCGGCTCTGGAAACACCATATATTTT. It yields the protein CASSPVHSGSGNTIYF.

Of note for this clonotype: The germline gene is not matched at one end of the junction; a read error may be the cause. This chain links TRBV29-1 with TRBJ2-1, with a tentative D call TRBD2 (6 bases). The CDR3 length is 17 residues. Germline lookup yields CDR1 SQVTM and CDR2 ANQGSEA. The CDR3 region is CSAEGVGGESSCNKQFF. CDR3 nucleotide sequence: TGCAGCGCTGAAGGGGTCGGCGGGGAGAGCTCCTGCAATAAGCAGTTCTTC.

This clonotype was counted a single time. Compared with germline, one end of the junction differs, possibly owing to a read error. The chain recombines TRBV14 with TRBJ1-1; 9 bases line up with TRBD1. CDR1 SGHDN and CDR2 FVKESK come from the germline V gene. This CDR3 region has 18 residues. This chain's CDR3 is CASIQGLGWGTGSTEAFF. Here the CDR3 DNA reads TGTGCCAGCATCCAAGGCCTCGGATGGGGGACAGGGAGCACTGAAGCTTTCTTT.

V gene TRBV7-9 combines with J gene TRBJ2-4; tentatively, D is TRBD1 or TRBD2 (7 bases each). Germline V gene data show CDR1 as SEHNR and CDR2 as FQNEAQ (reference sequence). The CDR3 spans 15 residues. The V and J ends lost 5 bases and 2 bases respectively, with 13 bases between them. The CDR3 sequence is CASSPGGEPKNIQYF. In DNA form, the CDR3 reads TGTGCCAGCAGCCCAGGGGGGGAACCCAAAAACATTCAGTACTTC.

The V and J genes are TRBV14 and TRBJ2-5; 9 bases line up with TRBD1. The germline V gene has CDR1 SGHDN and CDR2 FVKESK. The CDR3 consists of 15 residues. V was pared by 0 bases and J by 7 bases, with 6 bases of the junction left unmatched. The CDR3 bases are TGTGCCAGCAGCCAAGATGGGACAGGGACGCGGACCCAGTACTTC. The encoded protein is CASSQDGTGTRTQYF.

Points on this clonotype: An end of the junction differs from the germline gene, which may be a read error. The chain employs TRBV18 and TRBJ2-2; TRBD2 matches at 9 bases. The germline gives CDR1 KGHSH, CDR2 LQKENI. CDR3 length: 16 residues. DNA of the CDR3: TGTACCAGCTCACTACCTAGCGGGGCGAACACCGGGGAGCTGTTTTTT. Translating it yields CTSSLPSGANTGELFF.

This chain connects TRBV18 to TRBJ1-1, with a tentative D call TRBD1 (5 bases). The CDR3 extends over 13 amino acids. Looked up from germline, CDR1 is KGHSH and CDR2 is LQKENI. V shed 8 bases and J shed 5 bases, with 15 bases lying between them. The CDR3 reads CASVRDPRTEAFF. The CDR3, as DNA: TGTGCCAGCGTCCGGGACCCTAGGACTGAAGCTTTCTTT.

Concerning this clonotype itself: A junction end diverges from the germline sequence, so it may reflect a read error. Here the CDR3 reads CASSQGVGERYNEQFF. As DNA, the CDR3 is TGCGCCAGCAGTCAAGGTGTAGGGGAGAGGTACAATGAGCAGTTCTTC. The chain carries TRBV4-1 and TRBJ2-1; D may match TRBD1 or TRBD2 (5 bases each). This CDR3 spans 16 amino acids. Germline V gene sequence: CDR1 MGHRA, CDR2 YSYEKL.

The genes are TRBV6-5 and TRBJ1-1; possibly TRBD1 for D (6 bases). V lost 7 bases to trimming and J lost 4 bases, with 16 bases between them. This CDR3 has 14 amino acids. The germline V gene encodes CDR1 MNHEY and CDR2 SVGAGI. The CDR3 loop reads CASKKGGAFTEAFF. As DNA, the CDR3 is TGTGCCAGCAAAAAAGGGGGAGCCTTCACTGAAGCTTTCTTT.

This clonotype appeared once. Germline and junction disagree at one end, which may indicate a read error. CDR3 nucleotides: TGTGCCATCAGTGAGTCGGTAGCCCAAGAGACCCGGTACTTC. Protein: CAISESVAQETRYF. J is TRBJ2-5 and V is TRBV10-3; the D is unclear. The CDR3 runs 14 residues. Germline CDR1 ENHRY, CDR2 SYGVKD.

For this clonotype: No conserved phenylalanine or tryptophan is present at the end of the CDR3, so a read error is the likely explanation. Because the CDR3's place on the DNA is in doubt, the DNA is left out and the CDR3 is given as listed by TCRdb. The rearrangement joins TRBV11-2 to TRBJ2-5; the listed D gene, TRBD1, was not tested against the DNA. The CDR3 region is 14 residues in length, termini included. Germline assignment: CDR1 SGHAT and CDR2 FQNNGV. CDR3 sequence reads: CASSAQTGGVTQYS.

This clonotype was picked up many times. The J gene is TRBJ2-1, the V gene TRBV4-1; 9 bases align to TRBD1. V lost 5 bases and J lost 9; bases outside the gene matches: 14. CDR3 length equals 16 residues. The germline V gene has CDR1 MGHRA and CDR2 YSYEKL. CDR3 DNA sequence: TGCGCCAGCAGCATAGCCGGGACAGGGAGCCTCGGTGAGCAGTTCTTC. Encoded protein: CASSIAGTGSLGEQFF.

This chain links TRBV5-1 with TRBJ2-7; no definite D call. Trimming took 3 bases from V and 9 from J, leaving 16 bases between them. CDR3 length equals 13 residues. Germline loops: CDR1 SGHRS, CDR2 YFSETQ. CDR3 residues: CASSSQSLGVQYF. The CDR3 region has the DNA TGCGCCAGCAGCTCACAGAGCCTGGGCGTGCAGTACTTC.

With respect to this clonotype: The germline gene is not matched at one end of the junction; a read error may be the cause. The chain couples TRBV28 to TRBJ1-5, with D unclear. Germline CDR1 is MDHEN and CDR2 is SYDVKM. The CDR3 is made up of 13 amino acids. Written as DNA, the CDR3 is TGTGCCAACAGTTTGGATAGCAATCAGCCCCAACATTTT. It specifies CANSLDSNQPQHF.

Worth noting for this clonotype: Germline and junction disagree at one end, which may indicate a read error. The V and J genes are TRBV14 and TRBJ1-3; D might be TRBD1 (6 bases). The CDR3 is 15 amino acids. Germline lookup yields CDR1 SGHDN and CDR2 FVKESK. DNA for the CDR3: TGTGCCAACAGCCCGGGACAACTCTCTGGAAACACCATATATTTT. It codes for CANSPGQLSGNTIYF.

As for this clonotype: At one end, the junction sequence differs from germline, possibly due to a read error. The gene calls are TRBV19 and TRBJ2-1; D is unresolved. The CDR3 contains 15 residues. Germline V gene lookup returns CDR1 LNHDA and CDR2 SQIVND (reference sequence). The CDR3 protein is CASSMGLGAYNEQFF. CDR3 DNA sequence: TGTGCCAGTAGTATGGGTTTGGGCGCCTACAATGAGCAATTCTTC. The whole variable domain, remainder taken from reference TRBV19 and TRBJ2-1, is DGGITQSPKYLFRKEGQNVTLSCEQNLNHDAMYWYRQDPGQGLRLIYYSQIVNDFQKGDIAEGYSVSREKKESFPLTVTSAQKNPTAFYLCASSMGLGAYNEQFFGPGTRLTVL.

To note about this clonotype: The junction shows a germline mismatch at one end, possibly a read error. The rearrangement joins TRBV28 to TRBJ1-4; tentatively, D is TRBD1 (5 bases). Germline CDR1 MDHEN, CDR2 SYDVKM. The CDR3 contains 13 residues. The CDR3 region has the DNA TGTGCCAGCAGCCCCCGGCGAGGGGAAAAATTGCTGTTT. Translating gives CASSPRRGEKLLF.